This T cell receptor beta chain was identified during a study of T cell repertoires in cytomegalovirus infection. Overall study context: Recently described HLA-C-restricted plus well-studied HLA-B-restricted CMV epitopes were used. It can be stated that public TCR beta signatures indicated CMV infection as well as a matching HLA type.

Study-level points and caveats: HLA-C-restricted TCR beta clonotypes specific for CMV led the ex vivo response. Summed frequency of public TCR beta families distinguished CMV carriers with the relevant HLA.

One entry per CDR3 protein results from TCRdb running MiXCR on the reads. Of about 280,000 distinct CDR3 sequences listed, about 20% are singletons. As regards this clonotype: Its antigen is unknown.

This receptor was obtained from a human donor in good health (CMV status not recorded). Some clones in this sample may be carry-over from other donors' samples. The source was cultured PBMCs, collected from culture after CMV antigen stimulation.

CDR3 sequence (DNA): TGTGCCACCGCCTGGGACAGCTCTGGGGCCAACGTCCTGACTTTC. The encoded protein is CATAWDSSGANVLTF. This chain uses TRBV6-1 with TRBJ2-6, with 7 bases matching TRBD1. The CDR3 sequence is 15 residues long. Germline assignment: CDR1 MNHNS and CDR2 SASEGT. With V trimmed by 10 bases and J by 0 bases, 6 bases remained unmatched.